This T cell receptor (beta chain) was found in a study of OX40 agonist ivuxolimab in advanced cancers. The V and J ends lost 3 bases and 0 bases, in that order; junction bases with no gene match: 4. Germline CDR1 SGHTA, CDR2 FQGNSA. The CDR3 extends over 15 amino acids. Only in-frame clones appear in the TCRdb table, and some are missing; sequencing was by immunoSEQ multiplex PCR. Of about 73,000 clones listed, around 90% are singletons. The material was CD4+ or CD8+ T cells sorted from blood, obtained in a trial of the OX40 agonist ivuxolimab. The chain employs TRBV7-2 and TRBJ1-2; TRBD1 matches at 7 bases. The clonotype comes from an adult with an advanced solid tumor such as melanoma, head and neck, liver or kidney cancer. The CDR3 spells CASSLDGTANYGYTF. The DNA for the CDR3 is TGTGCCAGCAGCTTGGACGGGACAGCTAACTATGGCTACACCTTC.